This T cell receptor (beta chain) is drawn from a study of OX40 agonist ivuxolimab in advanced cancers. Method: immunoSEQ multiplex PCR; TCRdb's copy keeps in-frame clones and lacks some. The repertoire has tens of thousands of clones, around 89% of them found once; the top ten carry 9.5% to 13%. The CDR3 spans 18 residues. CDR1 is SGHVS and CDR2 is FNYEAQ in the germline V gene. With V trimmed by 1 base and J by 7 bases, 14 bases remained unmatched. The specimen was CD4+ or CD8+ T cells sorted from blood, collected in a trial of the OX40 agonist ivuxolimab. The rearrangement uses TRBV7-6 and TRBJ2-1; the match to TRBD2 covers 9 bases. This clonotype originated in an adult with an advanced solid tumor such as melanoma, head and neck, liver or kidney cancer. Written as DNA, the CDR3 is TGTGCCAGCAGCTTAGGCCCCAAAACTAGCGGGTCCGGGAATGAGCAGTTCTTC. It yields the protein CASSLGPKTSGSGNEQFF.